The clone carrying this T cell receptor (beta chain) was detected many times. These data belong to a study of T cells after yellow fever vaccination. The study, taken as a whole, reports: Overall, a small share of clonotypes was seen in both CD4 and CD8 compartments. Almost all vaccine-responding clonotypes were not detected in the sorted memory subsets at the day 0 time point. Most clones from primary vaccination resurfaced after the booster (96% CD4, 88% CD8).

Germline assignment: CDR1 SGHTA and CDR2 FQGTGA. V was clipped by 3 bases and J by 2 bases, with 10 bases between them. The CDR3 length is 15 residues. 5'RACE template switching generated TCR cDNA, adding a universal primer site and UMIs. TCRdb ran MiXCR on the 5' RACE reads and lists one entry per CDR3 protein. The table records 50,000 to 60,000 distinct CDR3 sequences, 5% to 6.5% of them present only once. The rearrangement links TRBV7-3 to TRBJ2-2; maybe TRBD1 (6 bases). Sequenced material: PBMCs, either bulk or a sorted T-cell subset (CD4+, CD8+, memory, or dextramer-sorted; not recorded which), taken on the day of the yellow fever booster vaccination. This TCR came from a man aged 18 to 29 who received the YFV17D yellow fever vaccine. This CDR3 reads CASSFRTANTGELFF. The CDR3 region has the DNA TGTGCCAGCAGCTTTCGGACAGCTAACACCGGGGAGCTGTTTTTT.